This T cell receptor (beta chain) was retrieved from a study of cytomegalovirus exposure and HLA in healthy donors. Looking at the study overall: An early release of data contained roughly 90 million unique TCRs, which came from HLA-typed donors.

General observations from the study: Researchers counted around 180 TCR beta chains as cytomegalovirus-associated. In an earlier analysis, productive rearrangement rates for most beta V segments clustered near 87% or 30%.

As concerns this clone: The antigen remains unidentified.

Germline CDR1 reads SGDLS; CDR2 reads YYNGEE. CDR3 size: 17 residues. V dropped 3 bases and J dropped 2; count of bases not matched to a gene: 3. Primers for the PCR totalled 60 Vbeta and 13 Jbeta. Here immunoSEQ multiplex PCR was the method, and the copy in TCRdb shows in-frame clones only, minus some. Of roughly 93,000 clones in the sample, just over 75% were seen once. Sequencing used PBMCs. This sequence was found in a man under 40 in good health and CMV-seronegative. The chain employs TRBV9 and TRBJ2-1; 15 nucleotides agree with TRBD2. CDR3 bases: TGTGCCAGCAGCGGGGGGACTAGCGGGGGGACCTACAATGAGCAGTTCTTC. It translates to CASSGGTSGGTYNEQFF.